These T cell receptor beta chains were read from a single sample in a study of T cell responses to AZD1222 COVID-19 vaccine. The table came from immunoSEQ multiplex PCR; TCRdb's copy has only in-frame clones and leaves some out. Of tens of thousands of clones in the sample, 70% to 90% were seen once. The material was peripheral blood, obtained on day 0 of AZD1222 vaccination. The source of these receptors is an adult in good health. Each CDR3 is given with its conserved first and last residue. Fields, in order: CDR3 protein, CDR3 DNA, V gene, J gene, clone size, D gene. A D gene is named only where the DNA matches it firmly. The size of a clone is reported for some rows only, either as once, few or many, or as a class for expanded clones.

CDR3: CASSYSALAKYNEQFF
DNA: TGTGCCAGCAGTTACAGTGCCCTAGCAAAATACAATGAGCAGTTCTTC
V: TRBV6-5
J: TRBJ2-1
size: -
D: -

CDR3: CASAPVSGTGANVLTF
DNA: TGCGCCAGCGCCCCGGTATCAGGGACCGGGGCCAACGTCCTGACTTTC
V: TRBV5-1
J: TRBJ2-6
size: -
D: -

CDR3: CASSLGRFYEQYF
DNA: TGTGCCAGCAGTTTAGGGAGATTCTACGAGCAGTACTTC
V: TRBV27
J: TRBJ2-7
size: -
D: -

CDR3: CASSLDLGLSYNYGYTF
DNA: TGTGCCAGCAGCTTAGACTTAGGGCTATCCTATAACTATGGCTACACCTTC
V: TRBV7-2
J: TRBJ1-2
size: -
D: -

CDR3: CASSYNRGNSYEQYF
DNA: TGTGCCAGCAGCTACAACAGGGGGAACTCCTACGAGCAGTACTTC
V: TRBV11-2
J: TRBJ2-7
size: -
D: TRBD1

CDR3: CASSQEGDQETQYF
DNA: TGCGCCAGCAGCCAAGAAGGGGACCAAGAGACCCAGTACTTC
V: TRBV4-1
J: TRBJ2-5
size: -
D: -

CDR3: CASTAPLTGPAKLFF
DNA: TGTGCCAGCACAGCTCCTCTGACAGGGCCCGCGAAGCTGTTTTTT
V: TRBV2
J: TRBJ1-4
size: -
D: TRBD1

CDR3: CASSSSGFSTDTQYF
DNA: TGTGCCAGCAGTTCCAGCGGGTTTAGCACAGATACGCAGTATTTT
V: TRBV6-5
J: TRBJ2-3
size: -
D: -

CDR3: CSVVRGPEAFF
DNA: TGCAGCGTTGTACGTGGACCTGAAGCTTTCTTT
V: TRBV29-1
J: TRBJ1-1
size: -
D: -

CDR3: CATGVPLSNQPQHF
DNA: TGTGCCACTGGTGTGCCCCTTAGCAATCAGCCCCAGCATTTT
V: TRBV19
J: TRBJ1-5
size: few
D: -

CDR3: CASSISGGELEQYF
DNA: TGTGCCAGCAGCATTAGCGGGGGCGAGCTCGAGCAGTACTTC
V: TRBV7-9
J: TRBJ2-7
size: -
D: TRBD2

CDR3: CASSYPNTYEQYF
DNA: TGTGCCAGCAGTTATCCAAATACCTACGAGCAGTACTTC
V: TRBV6-5
J: TRBJ2-7
size: -
D: -

CDR3: CASRYDEQYF
DNA: TGTGCCAGCCGTTACGACGAGCAGTACTTC
V: TRBV6-5
J: TRBJ2-7
size: -
D: -

CDR3: CASRGVQGGYEQYF
DNA: TGTGCCAGCCGCGGGGTACAGGGAGGGTACGAGCAGTACTTC
V: TRBV6-5
J: TRBJ2-7
size: -
D: -

CDR3: CASSLAMNSAEAFF
DNA: TGTGCCAGCAGCTTAGCCATGAACTCTGCTGAAGCTTTCTTT
V: TRBV11-1
J: TRBJ1-1
size: -
D: -

CDR3: CASSSTSNTGELFF
DNA: TGCGCCAGCAGCTCAACGTCGAACACCGGGGAGCTGTTTTTT
V: TRBV5-1
J: TRBJ2-2
size: -
D: -

CDR3: CASSQGAGTQYF
DNA: TGTGCCAGCAGCCAAGGTGCGGGTACGCAGTATTTT
V: TRBV3-1/TRBV3-2
J: TRBJ2-3
size: -
D: -

CDR3: CASSSDLPGTEAFF
DNA: TGCGCCAGCAGCTCGGACCTCCCGGGGACTGAAGCTTTCTTT
V: TRBV5-1
J: TRBJ1-1
size: -
D: -

CDR3: CASSLGPNYSPLHF
DNA: TGTGCCAGCAGTTTGGGACCCAACTATTCACCCCTCCACTTT
V: TRBV27
J: TRBJ1-6
size: few
D: -

CDR3: CARSRLQVSWQPQHF
DNA: TGTGCCAGAAGCCGATTACAGGTATCCTGGCAGCCCCAGCATTTT
V: TRBV5-3
J: TRBJ1-5
size: -
D: -

CDR3: CASTSPGEGEKLFF
DNA: TGTGCCAGCACCTCCCCGGGGGAAGGGGAAAAACTGTTTTTT
V: TRBV6-5
J: TRBJ1-4
size: -
D: -

CDR3: CASSQTGETYEQYF
DNA: TGTGCCAGCAGCCAGACAGGAGAAACCTACGAGCAGTACTTC
V: TRBV5-4
J: TRBJ2-7
size: -
D: -

CDR3: CASTTQGAINQPQHF
DNA: TGTGCCAGCACCACGCAGGGGGCAATCAATCAGCCCCAGCATTTT
V: TRBV28
J: TRBJ1-5
size: once
D: TRBD1

CDR3: CASSWGSLGEQYF
DNA: TGTGCCAGCAGCTGGGGTTCGTTGGGGGAGCAGTACTTC
V: TRBV5-6
J: TRBJ2-7
size: -
D: -

CDR3: CASSPRAATYEQYF
DNA: TGTGCCAGCAGCCCCAGGGCGGCCACCTACGAGCAGTACTTC
V: TRBV7-9
J: TRBJ2-7
size: few
D: -

CDR3: CASSSAGQGMWEQFF
DNA: TGTGCCAGCAGTTCGGCGGGACAGGGGATGTGGGAGCAGTTCTTC
V: TRBV28
J: TRBJ2-1
size: -
D: TRBD1

CDR3: CASRARDGANVLTF
DNA: TGTGCCAGCAGGGCGAGGGACGGGGCCAACGTCCTGACTTTC
V: TRBV28
J: TRBJ2-6
size: once
D: -

CDR3: CASSQEFASPYEQYF
DNA: TGTGCCAGCAGCCAAGAGTTCGCGAGCCCCTACGAGCAGTACTTC
V: TRBV4-2
J: TRBJ2-7
size: -
D: -

CDR3: CASSFSGANVLTF
DNA: TGTGCCAGCAGCTTCTCTGGGGCCAACGTCCTGACTTTC
V: TRBV9
J: TRBJ2-6
size: -
D: -

CDR3: CASSEEISYNEQFF
DNA: TGTGCCAGCAGTGAGGAAATCTCCTACAATGAGCAGTTCTTC
V: TRBV25-1
J: TRBJ2-1
size: -
D: -

CDR3: CARSLGQGPMNTIYF
DNA: TGTGCCAGAAGCTTGGGACAGGGACCTATGAACACCATATATTTT
V: TRBV5-3
J: TRBJ1-3
size: -
D: TRBD1

CDR3: CASSANTGGSEKLFF
DNA: TGTGCCAGCAGCGCTAACACAGGGGGCTCTGAAAAACTGTTTTTT
V: TRBV5-4
J: TRBJ1-4
size: -
D: TRBD1

CDR3: CASLQIGSGNQPQHF
DNA: TGTGCCAGTCTCCAGATTGGAAGCGGCAATCAGCCCCAGCATTTT
V: TRBV19
J: TRBJ1-5
size: -
D: -

CDR3: CASSQGRPGGSNTQYF
DNA: TGTGCCAGCAGCCAGGGACGGCCAGGGGGGTCAAATACGCAGTATTTT
V: TRBV7-3
J: TRBJ2-3
size: -
D: -

CDR3: CASSRGTGEWGYGYTF
DNA: TGTGCCAGCAGTCGGGGAACAGGGGAATGGGGCTATGGCTACACCTTC
V: TRBV5-6
J: TRBJ1-2
size: -
D: TRBD1

CDR3: CSASSWRSGNTIYF
DNA: TGCAGTGCTAGTAGCTGGCGCTCTGGAAACACCATATATTTT
V: TRBV20-1
J: TRBJ1-3
size: -
D: -

CDR3: CASSQRPQGGNTEAFF
DNA: TGTGCCAGCAGCCAGAGACCCCAGGGGGGAAACACTGAAGCTTTCTTT
V: TRBV3-1/TRBV3-2
J: TRBJ1-1
size: few
D: TRBD1

CDR3: CASSPRGQGVSSEQFF
DNA: TGTGCCAGCTCACCACGAGGACAGGGAGTAAGTAGTGAGCAGTTCTTC
V: TRBV18
J: TRBJ2-1
size: -
D: TRBD1

CDR3: CASSLGASGIYNEQFF
DNA: TGTGCCAGCAGCTTAGGGGCTAGCGGGATTTATAATGAGCAGTTCTTC
V: TRBV11-2
J: TRBJ2-1
size: -
D: TRBD2

CDR3: CASSWLAGTSSGNTIYF
DNA: TGTGCCAGTAGCTGGTTGGCCGGGACGAGCTCTGGAAACACCATATATTTT
V: TRBV19
J: TRBJ1-3
size: once
D: -

CDR3: CASSRAGPAYEQYF
DNA: TGTGCCAGCAGCAGAGCTGGGCCGGCCTACGAGCAGTACTTC
V: TRBV7-8
J: TRBJ2-7
size: few
D: -

CDR3: CASSQILDEQFF
DNA: TGTGCCAGCAGCCAAATACTAGATGAGCAGTTCTTC
V: TRBV7-9
J: TRBJ2-1
size: -
D: -

CDR3: CASPPRGQGLYEQYF
DNA: TGTGCCAGCCCCCCCCGAGGGCAGGGGTTATACGAGCAGTACTTC
V: TRBV28
J: TRBJ2-7
size: -
D: -

CDR3: CASSPRNSRNTEAFF
DNA: TGTGCCAGCTCACCACGTAACAGCCGGAACACTGAAGCTTTCTTT
V: TRBV18
J: TRBJ1-1
size: -
D: -

CDR3: CASSLNVWGSSTEAFF
DNA: TGTGCCAGCAGCTTAAATGTATGGGGGTCATCGACTGAAGCTTTCTTT
V: TRBV7-8
J: TRBJ1-1
size: -
D: -

CDR3: CASSVRANTGELFF
DNA: TGTGCCAGCAGCGTTCGGGCAAACACCGGGGAGCTGTTTTTT
V: TRBV9
J: TRBJ2-2
size: -
D: -

CDR3: CASSFGLAYEQYF
DNA: TGTGCCAGCAGTTTTGGCCTTGCCTACGAGCAGTACTTC
V: TRBV27
J: TRBJ2-7
size: -
D: -

CDR3: CARTTQISGNTIYF
DNA: TGCGCCAGGACAACACAAATATCTGGAAACACCATATATTTT
V: TRBV4-1
J: TRBJ1-3
size: few
D: -

CDR3: CASNPQGNTGELFF
DNA: TGTGCCAGTAACCCTCAGGGGAACACCGGGGAGCTGTTTTTT
V: TRBV5-6
J: TRBJ2-2
size: -
D: -

CDR3: CASSIVVGRGLPGELFF
DNA: TGTGCCAGTAGTATAGTCGTGGGACGTGGGCTGCCCGGGGAGCTGTTTTTT
V: TRBV19
J: TRBJ2-2
size: -
D: -